A single sample is the source of the 26 T cell receptor beta chains below, sequenced in a study of blood T cell repertoires in COVID-19. Produced via immunoSEQ multiplex PCR; TCRdb's table is partial and in-frame only. The table shows fewer than 350,000 clones, with approximately 88% occurring only once. The specimen was peripheral blood. Source of these receptors: a young man with active or convalescent COVID-19.

The gene calls are TRBV19 and TRBJ2-3; 9 bases fit TRBD2. Germline CDR1 and CDR2: LNHDA and SQIVND (reference sequence). Trimming took 6 bases from V and 3 from J; bases not matched to a gene: 13. The CDR3 has 17 residues. CDR3 DNA sequence: TGTGCCAGTAGGAGAAAAAGGGCTAGCGGGGTGACAGATACGCAGTATTTT. Encoded protein: CASRRKRASGVTDTQYF.

The chain joins TRBV2 to TRBJ1-2; D perhaps matches TRBD1 (6 bases). Germline-derived CDR1 and CDR2 are SNHLY and FYNNEI. The CDR3 consists of 11 residues. Trimming shortened V by 6 bases and J by 8 bases, and 10 bases separated the two germline ends. DNA for the CDR3: TGTGCCAGCAGGCAGGGGTACGGCTACACCTTC. This sequence encodes CASRQGYGYTF.

This chain connects TRBV6-2 or TRBV6-3 to TRBJ1-5; TRBD1 matches at 7 bases. This CDR3 is built from 17 residues. CDR1 is MNHEY and CDR2 is SVGEGT in the germline V gene. V was pared by 2 bases and J by 5 bases, with 12 bases of the junction left unmatched. The CDR3 loop is CASSYTLRQGEDQPQHF. DNA of the CDR3: TGTGCCAGCAGTTACACGTTAAGACAGGGTGAGGATCAGCCCCAGCATTTT.

The genes are TRBV29-1 and TRBJ1-2, with 7 positions matching TRBD1. The CDR3 runs to 12 residues. The germline gives CDR1 SQVTM, CDR2 ANQGSEA. Trimming removed 7 bases from V and 8 bases from J; junction bases left unmatched: 10. CDR3 protein: CSAIGQVEGYTF. The CDR3 bases are TGCAGCGCTATTGGACAGGTGGAAGGCTACACCTTC. The full variable domain, rest sourced from reference TRBV29-1 and TRBJ1-2, is SAVISQKPSRDICQRGTSLTIQCQVDSQVTMMFWYRQQPGQSLTLIATANQGSEATYESGFVIDKFPISRPNLTFSTLTVSNMSPEDSSIYLCSAIGQVEGYTFGSGTRLTVV.

V usage is TRBV4-3 and J usage is TRBJ1-2, with 8 bases matching TRBD1. V trimming: 3 bases; J trimming: 8 bases; junction bases outside the gene matches: 8. CDR1 LGHNA and CDR2 YSLEER come from the germline V gene. This CDR3 is 14 amino acids long. The chain's CDR3 is CASSQNRQGRGYTF. CDR3 sequence (DNA): TGCGCCAGCAGCCAGAACCGACAGGGGCGCGGCTACACCTTC.

This chain connects TRBV7-6 to TRBJ2-3; D might be TRBD2 (6 bases). The CDR3 has 16 amino acids. Germline V CDR1 and CDR2: SGHVS, FNYEAQ. Trimming removed 5 bases from V and 0 bases from J, with 15 bases in between. Here the CDR3 DNA reads TGTGCCAGCAGCACCCGGGACTTTGTAAGCACAGATACGCAGTATTTT. Its protein is CASSTRDFVSTDTQYF.

V is TRBV10-2 and J is TRBJ1-3; D may be TRBD1 (6 bases). With 7 bases removed from V and 1 base from J, the gap between germline ends came to 11 bases. The germline V gene has CDR1 WSHSY and CDR2 SAAADI. CDR3 length: 14 residues. As DNA, the CDR3 is TGCGCCAGCAAACAGGGCCCTTCTGGAAACACCATATATTTT. This gives the protein CASKQGPSGNTIYF.

CDR3 sequence reads: CASSLRDNPYEQYF. The CDR3 DNA sequence: TGTGCCAGCAGCTTACGGGACAATCCCTACGAGCAGTACTTC. The chain is built from TRBV7-9 and TRBJ2-7; TRBD1 might be the D (6 bases). The V gene lost 2 bases and the J gene lost 2 bases, with 10 bases spanning the gap. This CDR3 has 14 amino acids. Germline CDR1 and CDR2: SEHNR and FQNEAQ (reference sequence). Complete variable domain (other parts from reference TRBV7-9 and TRBJ2-7): DTGVSQNPRHKITKRGQNVTFRCDPISEHNRLYWYRQTLGQGPEFLTYFQNEAQLEKSRLLSDRFSAERPKGSFSTLEIQRTEQGDSAMYLCASSLRDNPYEQYFGPGTRLTVT.

The rearrangement links TRBV3-1 (or the pseudogene TRBV3-2) to TRBJ2-1; no reliable D call. This CDR3 has 11 amino acids. CDR1 and CDR2 from the germline V gene are LGHDT and YNNKEL (reference sequence). Trimming took 8 bases from V and 2 from J, leaving 4 bases between them. The CDR3 bases are TGTGCCAGCGGGCCCTACAATGAGCAGTTCTTC. Its protein product is CASGPYNEQFF.

This chain uses TRBV19 with TRBJ1-4, with D maybe TRBD1 (6 bases). Trimming removed 9 bases from V and 4 bases from J, with 21 bases in between. The CDR3 extends over 16 amino acids. In germline, CDR1 is LNHDA, CDR2 SQIVND (reference sequence). The CDR3 is CASSTGTTLVNEKLFF. Here the CDR3 DNA reads TGTGCCAGCTCAACCGGGACAACGTTGGTTAATGAAAAACTGTTTTTT.

This sequence joins TRBV4-3 and TRBJ1-1; TRBD1 matches 11 bases. V shed 3 bases and J 5 bases; nucleotides not matched to a gene: 8. The CDR3 consists of 16 residues. From germline, CDR1 is LGHNA and CDR2 YSLEER. CDR3 DNA: TGCGCCAGCAGCCACTTACCGGGACAGGGGGTTACTGAAGCTTTCTTT. Its translation is CASSHLPGQGVTEAFF.

The rearrangement joins TRBV7-8 to TRBJ2-1; 10 bases are a match to TRBD1. CDR3 length: 15 amino acids. The V and J ends lost 3 bases and 7 bases, in that order; junction bases with no gene match: 6. Germline values: CDR1 SGHVS, CDR2 FQNEAQ. CDR3 residues: CASSFTGQGWNEQFF. The CDR3 nucleotides are TGTGCCAGCAGCTTCACGGGACAGGGGTGGAATGAGCAGTTCTTC.

The rearrangement links TRBV5-6 to TRBJ1-2; no definite D call. Germline lookup yields CDR1 SGHDT and CDR2 YYEEEE. This CDR3 is 14 amino acids long. Trimming removed 2 bases from V and 8 bases from J, with 16 bases in between. DNA for the CDR3: TGTGCCAGCAGCTTATTGCCAGCGTGGCTAGGCTACACCTTC. Residues: CASSLLPAWLGYTF.

The rearrangement joins TRBV27 to TRBJ1-2; 7 nucleotides line up with TRBD1. V dropped 6 bases and J dropped 6; count of bases not matched to a gene: 4. Per germline, CDR1 MNHEY and CDR2 SMNVEV (reference sequence). This CDR3 is 12 amino acids long. The CDR3 DNA reads as TGTGCCAGCAGGACAGGGTTTCATGGCTACACCTTC. It yields the protein CASRTGFHGYTF.

The chain carries TRBV7-9 and TRBJ2-3, with TRBD1 matching 9 bases. Looked up from germline, CDR1 is SEHNR and CDR2 is FQNEAQ (reference sequence). The length of the CDR3 is 14 residues. The J segment lost 4 bases and the V segment lost 11 bases, leaving 10 bases of the junction unmatched. DNA of the CDR3: TGTGCCGGGACCGGGACAGGGAGCGCAGATACGCAGTATTTT. Amino acids: CAGTGTGSADTQYF.

The chain couples TRBV10-3 to TRBJ2-1, with D perhaps TRBD2 (5 bases). Germline loops: CDR1 ENHRY, CDR2 SYGVKD. The V end was cut by 3 bases, the J end by 0 bases, with 6 bases between. The CDR3 extends over 14 amino acids. In nucleotides, the CDR3 is TGTGCCATCAGTGAAGGGAGCTCCTACAATGAGCAGTTCTTC. Encoded protein: CAISEGSSYNEQFF.

CDR3 sequence: CASSLVTDTGNTIYF. In DNA form, the CDR3 reads TGTGCCAGCAGCTTAGTGACAGATACTGGAAACACCATATATTTT. The genes are TRBV13 and TRBJ1-3, with D possibly being TRBD1 (5 bases). Germline CDR1 PRHDT, CDR2 FYEKMQ (reference sequence). With 1 base removed from V and 2 bases from J, the gap between germline ends came to 9 bases. The CDR3 sequence is 15 residues long.

The chain recombines TRBV6-5 with TRBJ2-7; the D is unclear. Germline CDR1 is MNHEY and CDR2 is SVGAGI. The CDR3 is 14 amino acids. The germline V and J ends were trimmed by 0 bases and 6 bases, with 12 bases remaining between them. The DNA of the CDR3 is TGTGCCAGCAGTTACTCGACTTCCCCCCTCGAGCAGTACTTC. Translated: CASSYSTSPLEQYF.

The chain recombines TRBV7-9 with TRBJ1-5; D unclear. There are 12 residues in the CDR3. V was pared by 1 base and J by 6 bases, with 4 bases between. Germline CDR1 reads SEHNR; CDR2 reads FQNEAQ (reference sequence). CDR3: CASSLELQPQHF. The CDR3, as DNA: TGTGCCAGCAGCTTAGAGCTTCAGCCCCAGCATTTT.

The genes are TRBV4-2 and TRBJ2-5, with a weak D call TRBD2 (6 bases). This CDR3 is built from 14 residues. V was shortened by 1 base and J by 2 bases, with 8 bases between the two germline ends. CDR1 LGHNA and CDR2 YNFKEQ come from the germline V gene. In DNA, the CDR3 is TGTGCCAGCAGCCAAGGGGGGGATCAAGAGACCCAGTACTTC. Translating it yields CASSQGGDQETQYF.

Only one count was recorded for this clone. This chain uses TRBV5-1 with TRBJ1-1; no firm D call. The germline V gene has CDR1 SGHRS and CDR2 YFSETQ. The CDR3 is 14 amino acids. Between the trimmed V and J ends, which lost 4 bases and 2 bases, there was a span of 12 bases. In DNA, the CDR3 is TGCGCCAGCAGCCCCGACGGGATTAACACTGAAGCTTTCTTT. Protein product: CASSPDGINTEAFF.

This clone has a count of ten or more. The chain joins TRBV4-2 to TRBJ2-5; TRBD2 is a possible D gene (7 bases). V lost 6 bases and J 4 bases, leaving 18 bases between the germline ends. The germline V gene has CDR1 LGHNA and CDR2 YNFKEQ. This CDR3 region has 15 residues. The chain's CDR3 is CASSESRGAAETQYF. CDR3 DNA sequence: TGTGCCAGCAGTGAAAGCCGGGGGGCGGCAGAGACCCAGTACTTC.

V and J are TRBV2 and TRBJ2-7; maybe TRBD2 (5 bases). This CDR3 region has 10 residues. V lost 8 bases to trimming and J lost 3 bases, with 5 bases between them. Germline CDR1 and CDR2: SNHLY and FYNNEI. In nucleotides, the CDR3 is TGTGCCAGCCGGGGCTACGAGCAGTACTTC. This sequence encodes CASRGYEQYF.

The V and J genes are TRBV19 and TRBJ1-3, with no clear D. Trimming removed 11 bases at V and 2 bases at J, with 10 bases between. CDR3 length: 12 amino acids. Germline assignment: CDR1 LNHDA and CDR2 SQIVND (reference sequence). CDR3 protein: CASRSPGNTIYF. In DNA form, the CDR3 reads TGTGCCTCCCGGTCTCCTGGAAACACCATATATTTT. Together with reference TRBV19 and TRBJ1-3, the CDR3 gives the full variable domain: DGGITQSPKYLFRKEGQNVTLSCEQNLNHDAMYWYRQDPGQGLRLIYYSQIVNDFQKGDIAEGYSVSREKKESFPLTVTSAQKNPTAFYLCASRSPGNTIYFGEGSWLTVV.

This chain joins TRBV9 and TRBJ1-6; the D gene is possibly TRBD1 (5 bases). This CDR3 region has 15 residues. Trimming left V 5 bases short and J 8 bases short, with 17 bases between. The germline gives CDR1 SGDLS, CDR2 YYNGEE. Written as DNA, the CDR3 is TGTGCCAGCAGAGAAGATACAGGTCTTTATTCACCCCTCCACTTT. Translated: CASREDTGLYSPLHF.

This rearrangement joins TRBV5-6 to TRBJ2-1; 8 bases agree with TRBD1. CDR3 size: 15 residues. Germline V gene data show CDR1 as SGHDT and CDR2 as YYEEEE. The V and J ends lost 2 bases and 3 bases, in that order; junction bases with no gene match: 4. The CDR3 nucleotides read TGTGCCAGCAGCTTCGGACAGGGTAACTACAATGAGCAGTTCTTC. Translation: CASSFGQGNYNEQFF.